This record covers a single TCR beta chain. This specimen comes from a study of T-cell reconstitution after alpha-beta-depleted transplantation in children. Unique molecular identifiers were built into the TCRbeta library. TCRdb passed the PCR reads through MiXCR, listing each CDR3 protein once. The sample has some 550,000 distinct CDR3 sequences; about a sixth are singletons. This TCR was recovered from a human donor who donated a stem cell graft to a child with acute lymphoblastic leukemia. The sequenced sample was PBMCs from the stem cell graft donor, obtained from the stem cell graft.

CDR3 loop: CASSVDGVPYEQYF. DNA for the CDR3: TGTGCCAGCAGCGTAGACGGGGTCCCCTACGAGCAGTACTTC. The chain combines TRBV9 with TRBJ2-7, with D perhaps TRBD2 (5 bases). CDR1 and CDR2 from the germline V gene are SGDLS and YYNGEE. This CDR3 contains 14 residues. V was pared by 0 bases and J by 2 bases, with 9 bases between.